These 30 T cell receptor beta chains were all obtained from the same sample, sequenced in a study of cytomegalovirus exposure and HLA in healthy donors. 60 Vbeta and 13 Jbeta primers were used in PCR. Sequenced by immunoSEQ multiplex PCR; TCRdb stores in-frame clones only, minus some. The top ten clones hold over 2.5% of a sample with nearly 110,000 clones, around 75% of them seen once. Sample: PBMCs. These receptors all come from a female donor in good health and CMV-seronegative.

This clone was recorded only once. The rearrangement uses TRBV7-9 and TRBJ2-1; 7 nucleotides line up with TRBD1. There are 15 residues in the CDR3. In germline, CDR1 is SEHNR, CDR2 FQNEAQ (reference sequence). J gave up 6 bases and V 6 bases, and 11 bases lay outside the gene matches. In nucleotides, the CDR3 is TGTGCCAGCAGAAACAAGGACAGGTTAAGCAATGAGCAGTTCTTC. Amino acid sequence: CASRNKDRLSNEQFF.

The V gene is TRBV5-4, the J gene TRBJ2-3, with 10 bases identical to TRBD2. Germline V gives CDR1 SGHNT, CDR2 YYREEE (reference sequence). The CDR3 runs to 16 residues. Losses at the gene ends were 4 bases for V and 4 bases for J; bases not matched to a gene: 9. CDR3 in amino acids: CASSRTGTSASDTQYF. The CDR3 region has the DNA TGTGCCAGCAGCCGAACCGGGACTAGCGCATCAGATACGCAGTATTTT. The full variable domain, its missing parts supplied by reference TRBV5-4 and TRBJ2-3, is ETGVTQSPTHLIKTRGQQVTLRCSSQSGHNTVSWYQQALGQGPQFIFQYYREEENGRGNFPPRFSGLQFPNYSSELNVNALELDDSALYLCASSRTGTSASDTQYFGPGTRLTVL.

This chain uses TRBV7-2 with TRBJ1-5, with D possibly matching TRBD1 (5 bases). The CDR3 has 15 amino acids. Trimming shortened V by 1 base and J by 2 bases, and 9 bases separated the two germline ends. Germline V gene lookup returns CDR1 SGHTA and CDR2 FQGNSA. The CDR3 loop is CASSLVRDGNQPQHF. CDR3 DNA sequence: TGTGCCAGCAGCTTAGTCAGGGATGGCAATCAGCCCCAGCATTTT.

This clone turned up a few times. The chain combines TRBV4-1 with TRBJ1-5; D may be TRBD1 (6 bases). Germline V CDR1 and CDR2: MGHRA, YSYEKL. V was pared by 1 base and J by 3 bases, with 13 bases between. The CDR3 consists of 16 residues. This CDR3 reads CASSQVQGFANQPQHF. CDR3 in DNA: TGCGCCAGCAGCCAAGTCCAGGGGTTTGCCAATCAGCCCCAGCATTTT.

This clone was recorded once. The chain links TRBV11-3 to TRBJ1-1; D gene uncertain. This CDR3 comprises 15 residues. The V gene's germline CDR1 is SGHNT and CDR2 YENEEA. Trimming left V 1 base short and J 4 bases short, with 13 bases between. CDR3 residues: CASSLAGGGSTEAFF. The CDR3 nucleotides read TGTGCCAGCAGCTTAGCTGGTGGCGGCAGCACTGAAGCTTTCTTT.

To note about this clone: The junction and the germline gene differ at one end; a read error may be behind it. The rearrangement uses TRBV13 and TRBJ2-1, with 12 bases matching TRBD2. The CDR3 length is 19 residues. Germline CDR1 is PRHDT and CDR2 is FYEKMQ (reference sequence). CDR3 DNA sequence: TGTGCCAGCAGTTTAGGGGGACTAGCGGGCTTCTTGGGGATGAATGAGCAGTTCTTC. Translation gives CASSLGGLAGFLGMNEQFF.

The gene calls are TRBV6-6 and TRBJ1-5; maybe TRBD1 (5 bases). Trimming cost V 4 bases and J 4 bases, with 8 bases left between them. The CDR3 length is 13 residues. The germline CDR1 and CDR2 sequences are MNHNY and SVGAGI (reference sequence). The CDR3 reads CASSFPGNQPQHF. CDR3 DNA: TGTGCCAGCAGTTTCCCAGGGAATCAGCCCCAGCATTTT.

The J gene is TRBJ2-5, the V gene TRBV11-2, with 12 bases matching TRBD1. The CDR3 is made up of 15 amino acids. Germline assignment: CDR1 SGHAT and CDR2 FQNNGV. V lost 3 bases, J lost 6 bases, and 5 bases stayed unmatched. This CDR3 is CASSFQGQGAKTQYF. In nucleotides, the CDR3 is TGTGCCAGCAGCTTCCAGGGACAGGGGGCTAAGACCCAGTACTTC. The complete variable domain, with remaining parts taken from reference TRBV11-2 and TRBJ2-5, reads EAGVAQSPRYKIIEKRQSVAFWCNPISGHATLYWYQQILGQGPKLLIQFQNNGVVDDSQLPKDRFSAERLKGVDSTLKIQPAKLEDSAVYLCASSFQGQGAKTQYFGPGTRLLVL.

The chain links TRBV30 to TRBJ1-1; the D gene is possibly TRBD1 (6 bases). Trimming took 4 bases from V and 8 from J, leaving 20 bases between them. CDR3 length: 14 residues. The V gene's germline CDR1 is GTSNPN and CDR2 SVGIG (reference sequence). The CDR3 loop reads CAWTGAGRFAEAFF. The CDR3 DNA sequence: TGTGCCTGGACAGGGGCAGGGCGATTCGCGGAAGCTTTCTTT.

The chain links TRBV5-1 to TRBJ2-2; D is undetermined. The ends were cut back, 4 bases at V and 1 base at J, with 11 bases in the middle. From germline, CDR1 is SGHRS and CDR2 YFSETQ. The CDR3 runs 15 residues. The CDR3: CASSPVWRNTGELFF. The DNA of the CDR3 is TGCGCCAGCAGCCCCGTGTGGAGGAACACCGGGGAGCTGTTTTTT.

The genes are TRBV5-4 and TRBJ1-5; 7 positions agree with TRBD1. Germline V lookup: CDR1 SGHNT, CDR2 YYREEE (reference sequence). The CDR3 is 14 amino acids. Trimming removed 5 bases from V and 5 bases from J; junction bases left unmatched: 7. The chain's CDR3 is CASSEGGQDQPQHF. The CDR3, as DNA: TGTGCCAGCAGTGAAGGGGGCCAAGATCAGCCCCAGCATTTT. Full variable domain (outside the CDR3, taken from reference TRBV5-4 and TRBJ1-5): ETGVTQSPTHLIKTRGQQVTLRCSSQSGHNTVSWYQQALGQGPQFIFQYYREEENGRGNFPPRFSGLQFPNYSSELNVNALELDDSALYLCASSEGGQDQPQHFGDGTRLSIL.

The V gene is TRBV9, the J gene TRBJ2-2; TRBD1 is a possible D gene (5 bases). CDR3 length: 13 amino acids. The V and J ends lost 3 bases and 6 bases respectively, with 9 bases between them. Germline V lookup: CDR1 SGDLS, CDR2 YYNGEE. The CDR3 region has the DNA TGTGCCAGCAGCGCGGTAGGGGCCGGGGAGCTGTTTTTT. This gives the protein CASSAVGAGELFF.

This clone has only one observation. This sequence joins TRBV19 and TRBJ2-6, with TRBD2 identical over 8 bases. The V and J ends lost 7 bases and 4 bases, in that order; junction bases with no gene match: 9. The CDR3 extends over 16 amino acids. Looked up from germline, CDR1 is LNHDA and CDR2 is SQIVND (reference sequence). CDR3 in DNA: TGTGCCAGTACGGGCCGGGAGGGATCCGGGGCCAACGTCCTGACTTTC. This gives the protein CASTGREGSGANVLTF.

The chain joins TRBV5-1 to TRBJ1-1, with D tentatively TRBD1 (6 bases). CDR1 and CDR2 from the germline V gene are SGHRS and YFSETQ. V dropped 0 bases and J dropped 0 bases, with 9 bases sitting between them. The length of the CDR3 is 15 residues. The CDR3: CASSLVGGLNTEAFF. CDR3 DNA sequence: TGCGCCAGCAGCTTGGTGGGGGGGCTGAACACTGAAGCTTTCTTT.

This chain links TRBV19 with TRBJ1-4, with TRBD1 identical over 8 bases. The ends lost 4 bases at V and 7 bases at J; junction bases unmatched: 5. Germline values: CDR1 LNHDA, CDR2 SQIVND (reference sequence). The CDR3 runs 14 residues. The CDR3 reads CASSTTGDREKLFF. In DNA form, the CDR3 reads TGTGCCAGTAGTACGACAGGGGACCGTGAAAAACTGTTTTTT.

This chain links TRBV2 with TRBJ1-5, with D maybe TRBD1 (6 bases). Germline values: CDR1 SNHLY, CDR2 FYNNEI. CDR3 length: 14 amino acids. The ends were cut back, 4 bases at V and 3 bases at J, with 10 bases in the middle. The CDR3 protein is CASSGGGFNQPQHF. The CDR3 DNA is TGTGCCAGCAGTGGAGGGGGTTTCAATCAGCCCCAGCATTTT.

The rearrangement uses TRBV7-2 and TRBJ2-5; 9 bases are shared with TRBD2. CDR1 is SGHTA, CDR2 FQGNSA, per germline. The junction had 9 bases not matched to a gene; V was cut back by 5 bases and J by 5 bases. CDR3 length equals 15 residues. The CDR3 DNA reads TGTGCCAGCAGCGCTTCCGGGACTAGCCACGAGACCCAGTACTTC. Translation gives CASSASGTSHETQYF.

V gene TRBV5-8 combines with J gene TRBJ1-1; TRBD1 matches at 7 bases. V lost 0 bases, J lost 7 bases, and 9 bases stayed unmatched. The CDR3 consists of 15 residues. Germline-derived CDR1 and CDR2 are SGHTS and YDEGEE. Here the CDR3 DNA reads TGTGCCAGCAGCTTGGTGGGGTTGGCAGGGGGTGAAGCTTTCTTT. It encodes CASSLVGLAGGEAFF.

On this clone: One junction end does not reproduce the germline sequence, and a read error may be involved. Additional DNA sequences in this sample encode the identical CDR3. CDR3 DNA sequence: TGTGCTAGCAGCTTAGCCCCAGGCGAACAAGTGCCCTCACCCTACGAGCAGTACTTC. Protein sequence: CASSLAPGEQVPSPYEQYF. The chain couples TRBV7-7 to TRBJ2-7; D gene unclear. The CDR3 is made up of 19 amino acids. Germline loops: CDR1 SSHAT, CDR2 FNYEAQ (reference sequence).

The chain combines TRBV7-2 with TRBJ2-1; no clear D gene. This CDR3 contains 15 residues. With 5 bases removed from V and 2 bases from J, the gap between germline ends came to 13 bases. CDR1 is SGHTA and CDR2 is FQGNSA in the germline V gene. The CDR3 nucleotides read TGTGCCAGCAGCCTCCCGGCACTACCCTACAATGAGCAGTTCTTC. Translation gives CASSLPALPYNEQFF.

The chain employs TRBV6-5 and TRBJ2-5, with D perhaps matching TRBD2 (6 bases). The J call may be mistaken, given a closer DNA end match to TRBJ2-7. The CDR3 is made up of 14 amino acids. Germline CDR1 and CDR2: MNHEY and SVGAGI. The CDR3 here is CASGYGRGTYEQYF. DNA of the CDR3: TGTGCCAGCGGCTACGGGCGGGGTACCTACGAGCAGTACTTC.

The genes are TRBV7-2 and TRBJ2-2; no definite D call. The germline V and J ends were trimmed by 0 bases and 1 base, with 3 bases remaining between them. The CDR3 runs to 14 residues. The germline V gene has CDR1 SGHTA and CDR2 FQGNSA. CDR3 bases: TGTGCCAGCAGCTTAGCCCGGAACACCGGGGAGCTGTTTTTT. Translation: CASSLARNTGELFF.

This clone was seen a handful of times. The V gene is TRBV2, the J gene TRBJ2-7, with 7 bases lining up with TRBD2. V lost 4 bases, J lost 6 bases, and 6 bases stayed unmatched. CDR1 and CDR2 from the germline V gene are SNHLY and FYNNEI. The CDR3 contains 13 residues. The CDR3, as DNA: TGTGCCAGCAGTGCGGGACTATACCGCGAGCAGTACTTC. Its protein product is CASSAGLYREQYF.

The V call is TRBV10-1, the J call TRBJ2-4, with D perhaps matching TRBD2 (5 bases). This CDR3 is built from 12 residues. CDR1 and CDR2 from the germline V gene are WNHNN and SYGVQD (reference sequence). Between the trimmed V and J ends, which lost 7 bases and 15 bases, there was a span of 19 bases. Here the CDR3 DNA reads TGCGCCAGCATCAGAGGAGGCGAACCCGGGTACTTC. Protein sequence: CASIRGGEPGYF.

V is TRBV7-6 and J is TRBJ2-6; D may be TRBD1 (5 bases). V was trimmed by 1 base and J by 0 bases, leaving 13 bases between them. The CDR3 runs to 18 residues. Germline CDR1 SGHVS, CDR2 FNYEAQ. CDR3 protein: CASSLGGRISSGANVLTF. The CDR3, as DNA: TGTGCCAGCAGCTTAGGGGGCCGTATCAGCTCTGGGGCCAACGTCCTGACTTTC.

This rearrangement joins TRBV5-8 to TRBJ2-5; 7 positions match TRBD2. Germline lookup yields CDR1 SGHTS and CDR2 YDEGEE. With V trimmed by 3 bases and J by 7 bases, 6 bases remained unmatched. This CDR3 is 13 amino acids long. CDR3 sequence: CASSWVPGGTQYF. For the CDR3, the DNA is TGTGCCAGCAGCTGGGTTCCGGGGGGGACCCAGTACTTC.

This clone was detected a few times. V is TRBV15 and J is TRBJ1-5; D may be TRBD1 (5 bases). V dropped 5 bases and J dropped 6 bases, with 11 bases sitting between them. Germline-derived CDR1 and CDR2 are LNHNV and YYDKDF (reference sequence). The CDR3 has 13 amino acids. In nucleotides, the CDR3 is TGTGCCACCAGCGACAGCCTGAGTCAGCCCCAGCATTTT. Amino acid sequence: CATSDSLSQPQHF.

This chain links TRBV7-2 with TRBJ1-3; D remains ambiguous. The CDR3 length is 16 residues. Germline CDR1 is SGHTA and CDR2 is FQGNSA. Trimming cost V 0 bases and J 2 bases, with 11 bases left between them. The DNA for the CDR3 is TGTGCCAGCAGCTTAGCGTCCGGAGGGACTGGAAACACCATATATTTT. This encodes CASSLASGGTGNTIYF.

This clone was seen a handful of times. The chain is built from TRBV5-1 and TRBJ1-2; D gene ambiguous. CDR1 is SGHRS and CDR2 is YFSETQ in the germline V gene. There are 13 residues in the CDR3. The V end lost 5 bases, the J end lost 2 bases, and 10 bases lay between the germline ends. This CDR3 is CASREGGNYGYTF. The CDR3 coding sequence is TGCGCCAGCAGGGAGGGCGGGAACTATGGCTACACCTTC. The full variable domain, completed using reference TRBV5-1 and TRBJ1-2, is KAGVTQTPRYLIKTRGQQVTLSCSPISGHRSVSWYQQTPGQGLQFLFEYFSETQRNKGNFPGRFSGRQFSNSRSEMNVSTLELGDSALYLCASREGGNYGYTFGSGTRLTVV.

This rearrangement joins TRBV15 to TRBJ1-5; D not certain. Trimming pared 1 base from V and 5 bases from J, leaving 9 bases between. This CDR3 spans 14 amino acids. The germline CDR1 and CDR2 sequences are LNHNV and YYDKDF (reference sequence). The CDR3 region is CATSRGGLYQPQHF. The CDR3 DNA is TGTGCCACCAGCAGAGGTGGCCTTTATCAGCCCCAGCATTTT.